Sequencing of this TCR beta chain was carried out in a study of T cells in Graves' hyperthyroidism and ophthalmopathy. Germline-derived CDR1 and CDR2 are SGHNT and YYREEE (reference sequence). J was trimmed by 0 bases and V by 0 bases; bases with no gene match: 5. The CDR3 is made up of 17 amino acids. In this sample, this clonotype turned up a few times. Its matching antigen is unknown. The investigators amplified TCR beta CDR3 regions from RNA transcripts. With the HTBI primer set, the TCR CDR3 went through a first round of RT-PCR. TCRdb analysed the multiplex PCR reads with MiXCR anew, one entry per CDR3 protein. The table lists roughly 500,000 distinct CDR3 sequences, roughly 14% of them singletons. Study-wide points: In blood, most of the thyroid clonotypes expanded above 0.001 were also present. Stable hyperthyroidism and ophthalmopathy were separated using 13 V-J signatures.

Disease duration under 2 months; hyperthyroidism patients were aged 18 to 65. This TCR was recovered from a woman in her 30s with Graves' hyperthyroidism that later progressed to Graves' ophthalmopathy. Material: blood. The genes are TRBV5-4 and TRBJ2-2, with 7 bases lining up with TRBD1. Here the CDR3 DNA reads TGTGCCAGCAGCTTGGTTGCCGGGACAGCGAACACCGGGGAGCTGTTTTTT. Translating it yields CASSLVAGTANTGELFF.